These 21 T cell receptor beta chains share one sample of origin, sequenced in a study of blood T cell repertoires in COVID-19. The table came from immunoSEQ multiplex PCR; TCRdb's copy has only in-frame clones and leaves some out. Here the sample spans fewer than 200,000 clones, 83% being singletons. Sequencing input: peripheral blood. Receptors were obtained from a woman older than 75 with acute or convalescent COVID-19.

J is TRBJ2-1 and V is TRBV9; 11 bases are shared with TRBD2. The CDR3 is 15 amino acids. V shed 0 bases and J 9 bases; nucleotides not matched to a gene: 5. The germline V gene has CDR1 SGDLS and CDR2 YYNGEE. The CDR3 loop is CASSVEASGGLEQFF. The CDR3 bases are TGTGCCAGCAGCGTAGAGGCTAGCGGGGGGCTTGAGCAGTTCTTC.

Concerning this clone itself: Other DNA sequences in this specimen translate into the identical CDR3. The chain links TRBV18 to TRBJ2-1; no reliable D call. The V gene's germline CDR1 is KGHSH and CDR2 LQKENI. This CDR3 contains 12 residues. V was pared by 0 bases and J by 6 bases, with 3 bases between. In DNA form, the CDR3 reads TGTGCCAGCTCACCACCGAGCAATGAGCAGTTCTTC. Amino acid sequence: CASSPPSNEQFF.

In DNA form, the CDR3 reads TGCAGCGGACAGGGGGGTTACGAGCAGTACTTC. Translated: CSGQGGYEQYF. This chain uses TRBV29-1 with TRBJ2-7; 9 bases match TRBD1. The length of the CDR3 is 11 residues. V was pared by 7 bases and J by 4 bases, with 2 bases of the junction left unmatched. Germline V lookup: CDR1 SQVTM, CDR2 ANQGSEA.

This rearrangement joins TRBV19 to TRBJ1-1, with D perhaps matching TRBD1 (6 bases). The germline CDR1 and CDR2 sequences are LNHDA and SQIVND (reference sequence). The CDR3 totals 16 residues. V lost 6 bases, J lost 5 bases, and 22 bases lay in between. Written as DNA, the CDR3 is TGTGCCAGTAGCATGGTGGACGGGGGGCGACGGACTGAAGCTTTCTTT. Its protein product is CASSMVDGGRRTEAFF.

The V call is TRBV19, the J call TRBJ1-4; D is unresolved. The CDR3 loop spans 14 amino acids. V was trimmed by 6 bases and J by 6 bases, leaving 14 bases between them. The germline V gene encodes CDR1 LNHDA and CDR2 SQIVND (reference sequence). This CDR3 is CASSRLAVDEKLFF. In nucleotides, the CDR3 is TGTGCCAGTAGCCGACTTGCAGTCGATGAAAAACTGTTTTTT.

The chain uses TRBV6-2 or TRBV6-3 and TRBJ1-1; D is perhaps TRBD1 (5 bases). The CDR3 is made up of 15 amino acids. Germline assignment: CDR1 MNHEY and CDR2 SVGEGT. V was pared by 4 bases and J by 2 bases, with 14 bases between. The CDR3 loop reads CASSSTPTDNTEAFF. CDR3 nucleotide sequence: TGTGCCAGCAGTTCGACACCGACAGACAACACTGAAGCTTTCTTT.

V and J are TRBV18 and TRBJ2-7, with unresolved D. The V end lost 0 bases, the J end lost 0 bases, and 3 bases lay between the germline ends. The CDR3 extends over 13 amino acids. Germline assignment: CDR1 KGHSH and CDR2 LQKENI. As DNA, the CDR3 is TGTGCCAGCTCACCACCCAACTCCTACGAGCAGTACTTC. Its translation is CASSPPNSYEQYF. Filled out from reference TRBV18 and TRBJ2-7, the complete variable domain reads NAGVMQNPRHLVRRRGQEARLRCSPMKGHSHVYWYRQLPEEGLKFMVYLQKENIIDESGMPKERFSAEFPKEGPSILRIQQVVRGDSAAYFCASSPPNSYEQYFGPGTRLTVT.

The V call is TRBV27, the J call TRBJ1-5; D gene uncertain. The V gene lost 5 bases and the J gene lost 9 bases, with 14 bases spanning the gap. This CDR3 is built from 13 residues. Germline CDR1 is MNHEY and CDR2 is SMNVEV (reference sequence). The CDR3 protein is CASSPQTEGPQHF. For the CDR3, the DNA is TGTGCCAGCAGTCCCCAAACGGAGGGGCCCCAGCATTTT.

This chain connects TRBV2 to TRBJ2-2; tentatively, D is TRBD1 (6 bases). V was cut by 3 bases and J by 5 bases, with 10 bases left in between. The CDR3 has 14 amino acids. The germline CDR1 and CDR2 sequences are SNHLY and FYNNEI. The CDR3: CASSETGATGELFF. For the CDR3, the DNA is TGTGCCAGCAGTGAGACAGGCGCTACCGGGGAGCTGTTTTTT.

The gene calls are TRBV5-8 and TRBJ2-4; 7 bases line up with TRBD2. Germline V lookup: CDR1 SGHTS, CDR2 YDEGEE. CDR3 length equals 17 residues. V lost 5 bases and J lost 0; bases outside the gene matches: 11. This CDR3 is CASRRERGSSAKNIQYF. CDR3 bases: TGTGCCAGCAGACGCGAACGCGGGAGTTCAGCCAAAAACATTCAGTACTTC.

Details on this clone: Other DNA sequences from this sample encode an identical CDR3 as well. The chain employs TRBV9 and TRBJ1-2; 7 bases are shared with TRBD1. CDR1 is SGDLS and CDR2 is YYNGEE in the germline V gene. The length of the CDR3 is 14 residues. Unmatched junction bases numbered 7, after V lost 0 bases and J lost 8 bases. CDR3 protein: CASSVGGQVGGYTF. In DNA, the CDR3 is TGTGCCAGCAGCGTAGGAGGACAGGTCGGAGGCTACACCTTC. The full variable domain, rest sourced from reference TRBV9 and TRBJ1-2, is DSGVTQTPKHLITATGQRVTLRCSPRSGDLSVYWYQQSLDQGLQFLIQYYNGEERAKGNILERFSAQQFPDLHSELNLSSLELGDSALYFCASSVGGQVGGYTFGSGTRLTVV.

This chain links TRBV5-1 with TRBJ1-6; no definite D call. Between the trimmed V and J ends, which lost 3 bases and 4 bases, there was a span of 5 bases. There are 13 residues in the CDR3. The germline V gene has CDR1 SGHRS and CDR2 YFSETQ. CDR3 in DNA: TGCGCCAGCAGCTCGGGGTATAATTCACCCCTCCACTTT. This sequence encodes CASSSGYNSPLHF.

This clone was recorded once. The V and J genes are TRBV7-2 and TRBJ1-1; maybe TRBD1 (6 bases). Trimming pared 0 bases from V and 5 bases from J, leaving 10 bases between. Looked up from germline, CDR1 is SGHTA and CDR2 is FQGNSA. The CDR3 has 14 amino acids. The CDR3 DNA is TGTGCCAGCAGCTTAGCAGGGGGTCGGACTGAAGCTTTCTTT. Translation: CASSLAGGRTEAFF.

This sequence joins TRBV5-4 and TRBJ2-5; 15 bases align to TRBD2. With V trimmed by 4 bases and J by 4 bases, 8 bases remained unmatched. CDR1 is SGHNT, CDR2 YYREEE, per germline (reference sequence). The CDR3 loop spans 17 amino acids. CDR3 nucleotides: TGTGCCAGCAGCCCGCCGGGACTAGCGGGAGGTAGAGAGACCCAGTACTTC. Translation: CASSPPGLAGGRETQYF.

The rearrangement uses TRBV11-2 and TRBJ1-4; 7 bases are a match to TRBD1. Germline CDR1 and CDR2: SGHAT and FQNNGV. This CDR3 spans 15 amino acids. The V gene end was trimmed by 2 bases and the J gene end by 2 bases; junction bases not matched to a gene: 2. In nucleotides, the CDR3 is TGTGCCAGCAGCTTAAGGGGGCAGACTAATGAAAAACTGTTTTTT. Protein product: CASSLRGQTNEKLFF.

The chain recombines TRBV2 with TRBJ1-1; D gene uncertain. The germline CDR1 and CDR2 sequences are SNHLY and FYNNEI. V was clipped by 5 bases and J by 1 base, with 14 bases between them. The CDR3 sequence is 15 residues long. The CDR3 bases are TGTGCCAGCAGTATCAGGTCCCCGCCGAACACTGAAGCTTTCTTT. This sequence encodes CASSIRSPPNTEAFF.

The V gene is TRBV5-1, the J gene TRBJ2-7, with 7 bases identical to TRBD2. The length of the CDR3 is 17 residues. With V trimmed by 5 bases and J by 1 base, 15 bases remained unmatched. Looked up from germline, CDR1 is SGHRS and CDR2 is YFSETQ. The CDR3 DNA is TGCGCCAGCAGTCCGGGGAGGGGCGCTCTGAAGTCCTACGAGCAGTACTTC. Its protein is CASSPGRGALKSYEQYF. The entire variable domain, with the rest obtained from reference TRBV5-1 and TRBJ2-7, is as follows: KAGVTQTPRYLIKTRGQQVTLSCSPISGHRSVSWYQQTPGQGLQFLFEYFSETQRNKGNFPGRFSGRQFSNSRSEMNVSTLELGDSALYLCASSPGRGALKSYEQYFGPGTRLTVT.

The table lists this clone with a few counts. V is TRBV29-1 and J is TRBJ1-1, with D unresolved. Germline CDR1 and CDR2: SQVTM and ANQGSEA. Trimming left V 1 base short and J 7 bases short, with 10 bases between. The CDR3 contains 12 residues. The CDR3 protein is CSVEVGVFEAFF. The CDR3 coding sequence is TGCAGCGTTGAAGTCGGAGTCTTTGAAGCTTTCTTT.

DNA of the CDR3: TGTGCCAGCAGCTTAGGCCGGGACAGGTCGATCCCTAGCACAGATACGCAGTATTTT. The encoded protein is CASSLGRDRSIPSTDTQYF. The chain is built from TRBV7-2 and TRBJ2-3, with 8 nucleotides matching TRBD1. V gave up 1 base and J gave up 0 bases; unmatched junction bases: 12. The germline V gene encodes CDR1 SGHTA and CDR2 FQGNSA. There are 19 residues in the CDR3.

The rearrangement links TRBV30 to TRBJ2-7; D is possibly TRBD2 (6 bases). With 2 bases removed from V and 6 bases from J, the gap between germline ends came to 11 bases. The CDR3 spans 12 residues. Germline loops: CDR1 GTSNPN, CDR2 SVGIG (reference sequence). CDR3 amino acids: CAWSPLGLEQYF. Written as DNA, the CDR3 is TGTGCCTGGAGTCCACTGGGACTCGAGCAGTACTTC.

The CDR3 sequence is CASSYSRGFFNEQFF. The DNA of the CDR3 is TGTGCCAGCAGTTACAGTCGAGGGTTTTTCAATGAGCAGTTCTTC. This sequence joins TRBV6-5 and TRBJ2-1; possibly TRBD2 for D (5 bases). The germline V gene encodes CDR1 MNHEY and CDR2 SVGAGI. The V end was cut by 2 bases, the J end by 6 bases, with 14 bases between. The CDR3 extends over 15 amino acids.